Listed below are T cell receptor beta chains from one sample, sequenced in a study of preoperative IRX-2 immunotherapy in early breast cancer. Method: immunoSEQ multiplex PCR; TCRdb's copy keeps in-frame clones and lacks some. The profile shows 20,000 to 30,000 clones, approximately 80% of them singletons. This specimen consisted of lymph node tissue, obtained before IRX-2 immunotherapy. The receptors shown here come from a human donor with breast cancer. Both conserved end residues are part of each CDR3. D genes are given only for firm matches. Size is omitted from some rows. Given values are once, few, many or a class for expanded clones.

CDR3 protein,CDR3 DNA,clone size,J gene,D gene,V gene
CASSPIGAGRSNQPQHF,TGTGCCAGTAGCCCCATAGGGGCAGGGCGAAGCAATCAGCCCCAGCATTTT,.,TRBJ1-5,.,TRBV19
CASSFNRGGKETQYF,TGTGCCAGCAGCTTTAACAGGGGGGGTAAAGAGACCCAGTACTTC,.,TRBJ2-5,.,TRBV11-3
CASSFDVIATDTQYF,TGTGCCAGCAGTTTCGACGTTATCGCCACAGATACGCAGTATTTT,.,TRBJ2-3,.,TRBV6-8
CASTLIPGTGANTEAFF,TGTGCCAGCACCTTAATTCCCGGGACAGGGGCAAACACTGAAGCTTTCTTT,.,TRBJ1-1,TRBD1,TRBV11-3
CASTRPGMGNTEAFF,TGTGCCAGCACGCGCCCAGGGATGGGGAACACTGAAGCTTTCTTT,once,TRBJ1-1,.,TRBV6-8
CASSLGRGGYGYTF,TGTGCCAGCAGCTTAGGCAGGGGTGGTTATGGCTACACCTTC,.,TRBJ1-2,.,TRBV11-3
CASSLEAGYLYSNQPQHF,TGTGCCAGCAGCTTAGAGGCAGGGTACCTTTATAGCAATCAGCCCCAGCATTTT,.,TRBJ1-5,.,TRBV11-3
CASTLPGVTEAFF,TGTGCCAGCACCCTCCCAGGTGTCACTGAAGCTTTCTTT,.,TRBJ1-1,.,TRBV28
CASSHSGTDYGYTF,TGTGCCAGCAGCCATTCTGGGACCGACTATGGCTACACCTTC,.,TRBJ1-2,.,TRBV11-1
CASSPEPGAWTEAFF,TGTGCCAGCAGCCCCGAGCCGGGGGCTTGGACTGAAGCTTTCTTT,medium-sized,TRBJ1-1,.,TRBV11-3
CASSPSGLPGNQPQHF,TGTGCCAGCTCACCATCAGGGCTGCCAGGCAATCAGCCCCAGCATTTT,once,TRBJ1-5,.,TRBV18
CSSWVGSYGYTF,TGCAGCTCTTGGGTGGGAAGCTATGGCTACACCTTC,.,TRBJ1-2,.,TRBV29-1
CASSPSGGANLGTQYF,TGTGCCAGCAGTCCGAGCGGGGGGGCCAACTTAGGTACGCAGTATTTT,.,TRBJ2-3,TRBD2,TRBV28
CASSILAGVITGELFF,TGTGCCAGTAGTATCCTGGCGGGGGTCATCACCGGGGAACTGTTTTTT,.,TRBJ2-2,TRBD2,TRBV19
CATRDPGETQYF,TGTGCCACCCGGGACCCCGGAGAGACCCAGTACTTC,.,TRBJ2-5,.,TRBV6-8
CASSSTGGYGYTF,TGTGCCAGTAGTTCCACAGGCGGCTATGGCTACACCTTC,.,TRBJ1-2,.,TRBV19
CAWTRTVNTEAFF,TGTGCCTGGACCAGGACGGTGAACACTGAAGCTTTCTTT,.,TRBJ1-1,.,TRBV30
CASSTGLRTDTQYF,TGCGCCAGCAGTACAGGGCTACGCACAGATACGCAGTATTTT,.,TRBJ2-3,.,TRBV5-1
CASRRTGRNTEAFF,TGTGCCAGCAGACGGACAGGGAGGAACACTGAAGCTTTCTTT,once,TRBJ1-1,TRBD1,TRBV6-8
CASSESGTAGNTIYF,TGTGCCAGCAGTGAATCTGGGACGGCTGGAAACACCATATATTTT,.,TRBJ1-3,.,TRBV25-1
CASSRQNDEKLFF,TGTGCCAGCAGCCGACAGAACGATGAAAAACTGTTTTTT,.,TRBJ1-4,.,TRBV7-1
CASSGQLLGGLSGYTF,TGTGCCAGCAGCGGGCAGTTACTTGGGGGCTTGAGTGGCTACACCTTC,.,TRBJ1-2,.,TRBV11-3
CASSAPGGAETQYF,TGTGCCAGCAGTGCCCCGGGGGGGGCAGAGACCCAGTACTTC,.,TRBJ2-5,TRBD2,TRBV6-8
CASSPQGDTGELFF,TGTGCCAGCAGCCCACAGGGGGACACCGGGGAGCTGTTTTTT,.,TRBJ2-2,TRBD1,TRBV6-8
CASISGNTGELFF,TGTGCCAGTATATCAGGGAACACCGGGGAGCTGTTTTTT,.,TRBJ2-2,.,TRBV19
CASTHTGVKTDTQYF,TGTGCCAGCACCCATACAGGGGTTAAGACAGATACGCAGTATTTT,.,TRBJ2-3,TRBD1,TRBV7-7
CASSPPGQRANSPLHF,TGTGCCAGCTCACCACCGGGACAGCGCGCTAATTCACCCCTCCACTTT,.,TRBJ1-6,TRBD1,TRBV18
CASSSGRLSEAFF,TGTGCCAGCAGTTCGGGACGACTAAGTGAAGCTTTCTTT,.,TRBJ1-1,.,TRBV28
CASRRGTGKVSYGYTF,TGTGCCAGCAGACGAGGGACGGGAAAGGTGAGCTATGGCTACACCTTC,.,TRBJ1-2,.,TRBV6-8
CASSDNYRLQPTQYF,TGTGCCAGCAGTGACAATTACAGGCTCCAACCCACGCAGTATTTT,.,TRBJ2-3,.,TRBV25-1
CAISRSGGEETQYF,TGTGCCATCAGTAGAAGCGGGGGGGAAGAGACCCAGTACTTC,.,TRBJ2-5,TRBD2,TRBV6-8
CASSLIQVGYGYTF,TGTGCCAGCAGTTTAATCCAGGTGGGCTATGGCTACACCTTC,.,TRBJ1-2,.,TRBV28
CASSQDSARGTEAFF,TGTGCCAGCAGTCAGGACAGCGCGCGGGGGACTGAAGCTTTCTTT,.,TRBJ1-1,.,TRBV6-8
CASSRDRANYGYTF,TGTGCCAGCAGTCGAGACAGAGCTAACTATGGCTACACCTTC,.,TRBJ1-2,.,TRBV6-8
CASSQTTNSRTGELFF,TGCGCCAGCAGCCAAACAACCAACAGTAGGACCGGGGAGCTGTTTTTT,few,TRBJ2-2,.,TRBV1
CASSPGQDYGYTF,TGTGCCAGCAGCCCCGGTCAGGATTATGGCTACACCTTC,few,TRBJ1-2,.,TRBV7-1
CASSHTAGNTIYF,TGCGCCAGCAGCCACACGGCTGGAAACACCATATATTTT,.,TRBJ1-3,.,TRBV10-2
CASSYHRDRGLTEAFF,TGTGCCAGCAGTTACCACCGGGACAGGGGACTTACTGAAGCTTTCTTT,.,TRBJ1-1,TRBD1,TRBV6-8
CASSSVDSKPYEQYF,TGTGCCAGCAGCTCCGTGGACAGCAAACCCTACGAGCAGTACTTC,.,TRBJ2-7,.,TRBV11-3
CASSYSPGTATTNEKLFF,TGTGCCAGCAGTTACTCTCCCGGGACAGCTACAACTAATGAAAAACTGTTTTTT,.,TRBJ1-4,TRBD1,TRBV6-8